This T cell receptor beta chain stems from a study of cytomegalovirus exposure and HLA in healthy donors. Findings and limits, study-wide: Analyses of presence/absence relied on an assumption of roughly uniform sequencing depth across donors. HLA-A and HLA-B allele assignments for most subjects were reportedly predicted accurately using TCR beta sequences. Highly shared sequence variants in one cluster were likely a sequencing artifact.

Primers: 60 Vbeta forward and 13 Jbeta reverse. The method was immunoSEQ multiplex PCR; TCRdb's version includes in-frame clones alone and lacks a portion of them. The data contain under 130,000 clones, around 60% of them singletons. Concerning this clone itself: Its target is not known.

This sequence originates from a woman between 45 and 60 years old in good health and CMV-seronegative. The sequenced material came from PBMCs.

In DNA form, the CDR3 reads TGTGCCAGCAGCTTCGTGGGGGGGACCAACTCTGGGGCCAACGTCCTGACTTTC. It yields the protein CASSFVGGTNSGANVLTF. The V and J genes are TRBV7-2 and TRBJ2-6; 7 bases match TRBD2. The J segment lost 0 bases and the V segment lost 3 bases, leaving 8 bases of the junction unmatched. The CDR3 is made up of 18 amino acids. Germline CDR1 SGHTA, CDR2 FQGNSA.